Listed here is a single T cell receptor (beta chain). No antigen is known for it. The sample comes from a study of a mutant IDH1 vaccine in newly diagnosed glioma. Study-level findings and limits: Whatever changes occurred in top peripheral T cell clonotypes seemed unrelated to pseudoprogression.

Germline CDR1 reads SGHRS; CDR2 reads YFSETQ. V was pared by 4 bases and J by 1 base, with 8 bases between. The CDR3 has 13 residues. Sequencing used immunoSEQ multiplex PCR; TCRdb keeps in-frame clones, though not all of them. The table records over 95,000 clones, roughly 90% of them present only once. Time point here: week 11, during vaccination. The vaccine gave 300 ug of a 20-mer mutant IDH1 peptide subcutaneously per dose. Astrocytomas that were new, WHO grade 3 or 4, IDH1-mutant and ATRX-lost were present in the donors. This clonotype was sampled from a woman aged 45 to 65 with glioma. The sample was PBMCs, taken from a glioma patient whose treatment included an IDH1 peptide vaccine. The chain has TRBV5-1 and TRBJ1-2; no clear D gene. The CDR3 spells CASSTGGNYGYTF. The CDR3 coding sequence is TGCGCCAGCAGCACGGGCGGTAACTATGGCTACACCTTC.